This paragraph reports one TCR beta chain. This clonotype appeared a few times. Its antigen is not yet known. The sample holds no much larger clone one base away, and base qualities are not on file. The sequencer listed for this sample is Illumina NovaSeq 6000. Using 5'RACE with constant-segment primers, TCRalpha and TCRbeta cDNA libraries were constructed, with sample barcodes and unique molecular identifiers added in the process. RNA was extracted from every sample with Trizol reagent. Library amplification was performed in two PCR steps, and a second sample barcode and Illumina TruSeq adapters were introduced in the second step. Sequencing of the libraries was done on an Illumina NovaSeq, producing 2 x 150 bp paired-end reads. The authors' analysis ran thus. Reads were demultiplexed and collapsed into UMI-guided consensus sequences with migec v1.2.7. With mixcr v2.1.11, UMI consensuses were aligned to TRA and TRB V and J templates and assembled into clonotypes. A clonotype was counted as expanded or contracted only if both edgeR and NoisET called the change significant, with noise models trained on biological replicates. edgeR calls used a false discovery rate-adjusted p below 0.01 and a log2 fold-change threshold of 1. PCA with hierarchical clustering of max-normalized trajectories of the 1000 most abundant clonotypes was used as exploratory dynamics analysis. Separately sequenced CD4+ and CD8+ repertoires were used to assign a CD4 or CD8 phenotype to each responding clone. The public reads were quality trimmed at Q25 with fastp and then assembled into clones with MiXCR by TCRdb, keeping productive beta chains. Identical CDR3 protein sequences are pooled into one entry, listed with their most common genes and DNA. TCRdb, rather than the study authors, made the V and J calls. A total of a few hundred thousand distinct CDR3 sequences appear in this sample, more than 15% of them only once. Under 25% of the sample goes to the ten largest clones.

The sample belongs to a study of T-cell memory formation after mild COVID-19 (dated by TCRdb to the early 2020s). Study-wide context: TCR sequence clusters from the two donors were largely donor specific. In a couple of donors, T-cell clones that expanded and contracted after mild COVID-19 were followed by sequencing TCRalpha and TCRbeta repertoires longitudinally. The cohort comprised two young, previously healthy adult volunteers, one female and one male.

The germline V gene supplies CDR1 KGHSH and CDR2 LQKENI. The CDR3 covers 14 residues, taking in both the cysteine and the phenylalanine. Just the 42-base CDR3 DNA is kept, in frame starting at base 1. Germline trimming amounts to 1 base on V and 4 bases on J, with 2 as the count of junction bases outside the gene matches. Results and caveats for the whole study, not just this receptor: Clones that contracted from day 15 to 85 showed balanced CD4/CD8 phenotypes, whereas a second wave of clones that expanded from day 15 to 37 leaned towards CD4+. The study included only a couple of mild cases, and larger cohorts that include severe cases with pre-infection samples were judged to be necessary. Whether the second-wave clones peaking on day 37 were SARS-CoV-2 specific was not confirmed. Some responding clones were detected in pre-infection memory, suggesting pre-existing cross-reactive memory T cells joined the SARS-CoV-2 response. Contracting CD4+ clones were found mainly in CM and EM memory subsets, while CD8+ clones were enriched in EMRA.

Ficoll-Paque density gradient centrifugation was used to isolate PBMCs. Sequencing was done on a sample of PBMCs or a T cell subset sorted from them (not recorded which). This sequence originates from a man between 18 and 35 years old who had mild COVID-19 (a few samples of this study predate the infection). The sample titles of this study are shuffled in the database, so cell type and time point are left out; the donor was told from shared clones. The chain couples TRBV18 to TRBJ2-3, with 7 central nucleotides matching TRBD2. DNA sequence: TGTGCCAGCTCACCACTTGCGGGGGCAGATACGCAGTATTTT. Translated, this is CASSPLAGADTQYF.